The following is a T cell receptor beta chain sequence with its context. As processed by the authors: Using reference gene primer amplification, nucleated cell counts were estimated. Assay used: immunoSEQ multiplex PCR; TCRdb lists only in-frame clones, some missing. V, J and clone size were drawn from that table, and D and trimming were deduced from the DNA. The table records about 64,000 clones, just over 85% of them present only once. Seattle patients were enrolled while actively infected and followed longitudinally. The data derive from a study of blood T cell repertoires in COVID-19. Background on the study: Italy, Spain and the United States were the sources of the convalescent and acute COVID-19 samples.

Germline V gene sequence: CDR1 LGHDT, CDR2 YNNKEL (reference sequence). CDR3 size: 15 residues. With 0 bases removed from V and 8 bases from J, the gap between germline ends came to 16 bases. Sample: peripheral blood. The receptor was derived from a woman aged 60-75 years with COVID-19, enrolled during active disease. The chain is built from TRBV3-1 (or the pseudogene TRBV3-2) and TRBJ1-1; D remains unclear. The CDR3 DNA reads TGTGCCAGCAGCCAAGATATAGTCGGGTCTGAGGAAGCTTTCTTT. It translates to CASSQDIVGSEEAFF.